These T cell receptor beta chains were read from a single sample in a study of cytomegalovirus exposure and HLA in healthy donors. The repertoire was sequenced with immunoSEQ multiplex PCR; TCRdb's copy has only in-frame clones and lacks some. The table records 200,000 to 250,000 clones, 77% of them present only once. The specimen was PBMCs. Receptor source: a woman aged 60-75 years in good health and CMV-seropositive. Each CDR3 is given with its conserved first and last residue. The order of the fields is D gene, J gene, V gene, clone size, CDR3 protein, CDR3 DNA. A D gene is named only where the DNA matches it firmly. Clone sizes are given selectively: once, few, many, or a class where the clone is expanded.

>-|TRBJ1-2|TRBV19|-
CASSSWSDTPNYGYTF
TGTGCCAGTAGTAGCTGGTCCGACACACCTAACTATGGCTACACCTTC
>-|TRBJ2-1|TRBV27|once
CASNSGGVYNEQFF
TGTGCCAGCAACTCTGGCGGGGTTTACAATGAGCAGTTCTTC
>-|TRBJ2-5|TRBV27|-
CASRSQGRETQYF
TGTGCCAGCAGGTCTCAGGGAAGGGAGACCCAGTACTTC
>TRBD2|TRBJ2-7|TRBV7-3|-
CASSLKSGGAYEQYF
TGTGCCAGCAGCTTAAAGAGCGGGGGGGCGTACGAGCAGTACTTC
>-|TRBJ2-1|TRBV2|-
CASTGTRAFF
TGTGCCAGTACCGGGACTCGAGCTTTCTTC
>-|TRBJ1-2|TRBV27|-
CASSFAGANYGYTF
TGTGCCAGCAGTTTTGCGGGAGCAAACTATGGCTACACCTTC
>-|TRBJ2-5|TRBV19|-
CASSIYGRADQETQYF
TGTGCCAGTAGTATATATGGGCGGGCCGACCAAGAGACCCAGTACTTC
>TRBD1|TRBJ1-4|TRBV18|-
CASSPQGQGTEKLFF
TGTGCCAGCTCACCCCAGGGACAGGGCACTGAAAAACTGTTTTTT
>TRBD2|TRBJ2-7|TRBV6-6|-
CASSHVGRGDSYEQYF
TGTGCCAGCAGCCACGTCGGGCGGGGGGACTCCTACGAGCAGTACTTC
>-|TRBJ1-4|TRBV11-2|-
CASSSNLGKLFF
TGTGCCAGCAGCTCTAATCTTGGAAAACTGTTTTTT
>-|TRBJ1-2|TRBV12-5|-
CASGPGGTLANYGYTF
TGTGCTAGTGGTCCGGGAGGGACCCTAGCTAACTATGGCTACACCTTC
>-|TRBJ1-1|TRBV7-8|-
CASSRGGAGTEAFF
TGTGCCAGCAGCCGAGGGGGGGCGGGCACTGAAGCTTTCTTT
>-|TRBJ2-3|TRBV6-4|-
CASRREPLTDTQYF
TGTGCCAGCAGACGCGAACCCTTAACAGATACGCAGTATTTT